The 21 T cell receptor beta chains listed next were all sequenced from one sample in a study of technical replicates of blood from four donors. TCRdb's table, derived via immunoSEQ multiplex PCR, lists solely in-frame clones and lacks some. The sample lists about 79,000 clones, about 91% occurring once. The sequenced material came from T cells isolated from PBMCs. The receptors come from a human donor in good health. Some clones in this sample may be carry-over from other donors' samples.

The V call is TRBV7-2, the J call TRBJ2-3, with unresolved D. The germline V gene encodes CDR1 SGHTA and CDR2 FQGNSA. The CDR3 is 13 amino acids. Trimming took off 6 bases at V and 4 bases at J, with 11 bases between the two ends. The CDR3 spells CASSTLSADTQYF. CDR3 coding DNA: TGTGCCAGCAGTACTCTTAGTGCAGATACGCAGTATTTT.

This rearrangement joins TRBV29-1 to TRBJ2-3; D unclear. The CDR3 is made up of 12 amino acids. Trimming cost V 4 bases and J 6 bases, with 11 bases left between them. CDR1 SQVTM and CDR2 ANQGSEA come from the germline V gene. Written as DNA, the CDR3 is TGCAGCGTTGGAGAGCTCCGGGATACGCAGTATTTT. Its protein is CSVGELRDTQYF.

The genes are TRBV6-5 and TRBJ1-2; 8 bases fit TRBD1. Losses at the gene ends were 0 bases for V and 4 bases for J; bases not matched to a gene: 4. Germline V gene lookup returns CDR1 MNHEY and CDR2 SVGAGI. This CDR3 has 15 residues. The CDR3, as DNA: TGTGCCAGCAGTTACTCCGGACAGGGTGGCTATGGCTACACCTTC. Translated, it gives CASSYSGQGGYGYTF.

This clone was counted once. The chain couples TRBV5-1 to TRBJ2-5; TRBD1 aligns across 7 bases. V gave up 4 bases and J gave up 4 bases; unmatched junction bases: 7. Germline CDR1 and CDR2: SGHRS and YFSETQ. This CDR3 spans 14 amino acids. The CDR3 nucleotides are TGCGCCAGCAGCGACAGGGTTGGTGGAGAGACCCAGTACTTC. Its translation: CASSDRVGGETQYF. The full variable domain, completed using reference TRBV5-1 and TRBJ2-5, is KAGVTQTPRYLIKTRGQQVTLSCSPISGHRSVSWYQQTPGQGLQFLFEYFSETQRNKGNFPGRFSGRQFSNSRSEMNVSTLELGDSALYLCASSDRVGGETQYFGPGTRLLVL.

The chain recombines TRBV4-2 with TRBJ2-7, with 14 bases that match TRBD2. The CDR3 runs to 15 residues. With V trimmed by 4 bases and J by 2 bases, 1 base remained unmatched. Looked up from germline, CDR1 is LGHNA and CDR2 is YNFKEQ. The CDR3 protein is CASSPGLAGAYEQYF. The CDR3 nucleotides are TGTGCCAGCAGCCCGGGACTAGCGGGAGCCTACGAGCAGTACTTC.

This clone was detected once. The genes are TRBV27 and TRBJ1-2; 10 nucleotides match TRBD1. Germline V CDR1 and CDR2: MNHEY, SMNVEV (reference sequence). The CDR3 loop spans 15 amino acids. V was clipped by 5 bases and J by 1 base; unmatched bases: 4. The DNA of the CDR3 is TGTGCCAGCAGTCCGGGGACAGGGGTTAACTATGGCTACACCTTC. Translation gives CASSPGTGVNYGYTF.

V is TRBV4-3 and J is TRBJ2-7; a possible D gene is TRBD1 (6 bases). The ends were cut back, 2 bases at V and 6 bases at J, with 14 bases in the middle. The CDR3 loop spans 14 amino acids. Germline-derived CDR1 and CDR2 are LGHNA and YSLEER. The CDR3 DNA is TGCGCCAGCAGCCAAAATTTAATCAGGGGCGAGCAGTACTTC. Translation gives CASSQNLIRGEQYF.

This clone has only a few counts. The gene calls are TRBV14 and TRBJ1-1; D not certain. Germline V gene data show CDR1 as SGHDN and CDR2 as FVKESK. V was trimmed by 1 base and J by 5 bases, leaving 8 bases between them. This CDR3 spans 13 amino acids. Written as DNA, the CDR3 is TGTGCCAGCAGCCAAGGGAGAAGGACTGAAGCTTTCTTT. Encoded protein: CASSQGRRTEAFF.

On this clone: This could be a read error, since a much larger clone is one nucleotide away. J is TRBJ2-3 and V is TRBV11-3, with 7 bases that match TRBD2. The CDR3 loop spans 14 amino acids. J was trimmed by 0 bases and V by 5 bases; bases with no gene match: 2. The germline CDR1 and CDR2 sequences are SGHNT and YENEEA. CDR3 amino acids: CASSLSGSTDTQYF. CDR3 nucleotides: TGTGCCAGCAGCCTTAGCGGGAGCACAGATACGCAGTATTTT.

CDR3 sequence: CASSQPGRGKETQYF. CDR3 sequence (DNA): TGCGCCAGCAGCCAACCTGGCAGGGGCAAAGAGACCCAGTACTTC. The V and J genes are TRBV4-1 and TRBJ2-5; the D gene is possibly TRBD1 (6 bases). This CDR3 contains 15 residues. The V end lost 2 bases, the J end lost 3 bases, and 13 bases lay between the germline ends. Per germline, CDR1 MGHRA and CDR2 YSYEKL.

V and J are TRBV5-1 and TRBJ2-1; 9 nucleotides line up with TRBD2. The length of the CDR3 is 16 residues. Germline CDR1 SGHRS, CDR2 YFSETQ. J lost 5 bases, V lost 2 bases, and 8 bases had no gene match. CDR3 coding DNA: TGCGCCAGCAGCTTTGGGGCGGGAGGGTTAAACAATGAGCAGTTCTTC. It encodes CASSFGAGGLNNEQFF.

The chain combines TRBV18 with TRBJ1-5, with no clear D. Germline-derived CDR1 and CDR2 are KGHSH and LQKENI. V gave up 0 bases and J gave up 0 bases, with 6 bases separating them. CDR3 length: 15 residues. The CDR3 coding sequence is TGTGCCAGCTCACCACCGGCGGGTAGCAATCAGCCCCAGCATTTT. It translates to CASSPPAGSNQPQHF.

A few counts support this clone. The chain is built from TRBV4-1 and TRBJ1-1, with D possibly matching TRBD1 (5 bases). Germline CDR1 reads MGHRA; CDR2 reads YSYEKL. V was pared by 4 bases and J by 0 bases, with 9 bases between. The CDR3 sequence is 14 residues long. The CDR3 DNA is TGCGCCAGCAGCCTAGAAGGGGTGAACACTGAAGCTTTCTTT. It specifies CASSLEGVNTEAFF.

Only one count was recorded for this clone. The gene calls are TRBV6-1 and TRBJ2-7; possibly TRBD2 for D (6 bases). Trimming took off 10 bases at V and 3 bases at J, with 19 bases between the two ends. The germline CDR1 and CDR2 sequences are MNHNS and SASEGT. CDR3 length equals 14 residues. The CDR3 DNA follows: TGTGCCAACCGTCGGAGAGCGGGTTTCTACGAGCAGTACTTC. Its protein is CANRRRAGFYEQYF.

The genes are TRBV27 and TRBJ2-1; D is possibly TRBD1 (6 bases). Germline lookup yields CDR1 MNHEY and CDR2 SMNVEV (reference sequence). This CDR3 has 15 amino acids. The V and J ends lost 8 bases and 4 bases respectively, with 18 bases between them. CDR3 in amino acids: CASSLEGGPYNEQFF. The CDR3 DNA reads as TGTGCCAGCTCCTTGGAAGGGGGTCCTTACAATGAGCAGTTCTTC.

The V gene is TRBV9, the J gene TRBJ2-3, with TRBD2 matching 16 bases. V dropped 4 bases and J dropped 3; count of bases not matched to a gene: 11. Germline V gives CDR1 SGDLS, CDR2 YYNGEE. This CDR3 is built from 19 residues. The CDR3 region has the DNA TGTGCCAGCAGCATAACCTCGGGACTAGCGGGAGGGAGAACAGATACGCAGTATTTT. The encoded protein is CASSITSGLAGGRTDTQYF.

The chain joins TRBV10-1 to TRBJ1-2, with no clear D. This CDR3 is built from 13 residues. Trimming stripped 2 bases from V and 8 bases from J, with 12 bases between. In germline, CDR1 is WNHNN, CDR2 SYGVQD (reference sequence). CDR3 residues: CASSESQAEGYTF. The CDR3 DNA reads TGCGCCAGCAGTGAGAGCCAGGCCGAAGGCTACACCTTC.

The V call is TRBV29-1, the J call TRBJ1-1; D is possibly TRBD1 (5 bases). This CDR3 contains 11 residues. Trimming pared 5 bases from V and 4 bases from J, leaving 8 bases between. From germline, CDR1 is SQVTM and CDR2 ANQGSEA. The CDR3 loop is CSVQGITEAFF. CDR3 bases: TGCAGCGTTCAGGGTATCACTGAAGCTTTCTTT.

V gene TRBV2 combines with J gene TRBJ2-7; TRBD2 aligns across 7 bases. This CDR3 is 15 amino acids long. V trimming: 3 bases; J trimming: 2 bases; junction bases outside the gene matches: 7. Germline V gives CDR1 SNHLY, CDR2 FYNNEI. CDR3 sequence: CASSDVGRETYEQYF. In nucleotides, the CDR3 is TGTGCCAGCAGTGATGTGGGGCGGGAGACCTACGAGCAGTACTTC.

The rearrangement joins TRBV6-1 to TRBJ2-5; 8 nucleotides agree with TRBD1. The CDR3 covers 13 residues. Germline CDR1 and CDR2: MNHNS and SASEGT. V trimming: 6 bases; J trimming: 3 bases; junction bases outside the gene matches: 3. CDR3 sequence reads: CASRETGEETQYF. DNA of the CDR3: TGTGCCAGCAGGGAGACAGGGGAAGAGACCCAGTACTTC.

A single count supports this clone. V gene TRBV19 combines with J gene TRBJ1-2; 7 bases are a match to TRBD1. The V gene end was trimmed by 2 bases and the J gene end by 7 bases; junction bases not matched to a gene: 1. The CDR3 totals 12 residues. Germline loops: CDR1 LNHDA, CDR2 SQIVND (reference sequence). This CDR3 reads CASSITGVGYTF. For the CDR3, the DNA is TGTGCCAGTAGTATAACAGGGGTTGGCTACACCTTC.